This T cell receptor (beta chain) was profiled in a study of T cell changes during pregnancy in multiple sclerosis. CDR3 size: 14 residues. Trimming shortened V by 0 bases and J by 9 bases, and 17 bases separated the two germline ends. Germline V CDR1 and CDR2: GTSNPN, SVGIG (reference sequence). Measured with immunoSEQ multiplex PCR; TCRdb has only the in-frame clones, and not every one. The sample contains under 75,000 clones, under 95% of which appear only once. The receptor was derived from a female donor in good health, enrolled as a control in a pregnancy study. This chain connects TRBV30 to TRBJ1-2, with D perhaps TRBD1 (6 bases). The sample in question was CD4+ T cells from peripheral blood mononuclear cells, obtained after pregnancy. This CDR3 reads CAWSVLNEQGRYTF. The CDR3 DNA sequence: TGTGCCTGGAGTGTACTCAACGAACAGGGCCGCTACACCTTC.